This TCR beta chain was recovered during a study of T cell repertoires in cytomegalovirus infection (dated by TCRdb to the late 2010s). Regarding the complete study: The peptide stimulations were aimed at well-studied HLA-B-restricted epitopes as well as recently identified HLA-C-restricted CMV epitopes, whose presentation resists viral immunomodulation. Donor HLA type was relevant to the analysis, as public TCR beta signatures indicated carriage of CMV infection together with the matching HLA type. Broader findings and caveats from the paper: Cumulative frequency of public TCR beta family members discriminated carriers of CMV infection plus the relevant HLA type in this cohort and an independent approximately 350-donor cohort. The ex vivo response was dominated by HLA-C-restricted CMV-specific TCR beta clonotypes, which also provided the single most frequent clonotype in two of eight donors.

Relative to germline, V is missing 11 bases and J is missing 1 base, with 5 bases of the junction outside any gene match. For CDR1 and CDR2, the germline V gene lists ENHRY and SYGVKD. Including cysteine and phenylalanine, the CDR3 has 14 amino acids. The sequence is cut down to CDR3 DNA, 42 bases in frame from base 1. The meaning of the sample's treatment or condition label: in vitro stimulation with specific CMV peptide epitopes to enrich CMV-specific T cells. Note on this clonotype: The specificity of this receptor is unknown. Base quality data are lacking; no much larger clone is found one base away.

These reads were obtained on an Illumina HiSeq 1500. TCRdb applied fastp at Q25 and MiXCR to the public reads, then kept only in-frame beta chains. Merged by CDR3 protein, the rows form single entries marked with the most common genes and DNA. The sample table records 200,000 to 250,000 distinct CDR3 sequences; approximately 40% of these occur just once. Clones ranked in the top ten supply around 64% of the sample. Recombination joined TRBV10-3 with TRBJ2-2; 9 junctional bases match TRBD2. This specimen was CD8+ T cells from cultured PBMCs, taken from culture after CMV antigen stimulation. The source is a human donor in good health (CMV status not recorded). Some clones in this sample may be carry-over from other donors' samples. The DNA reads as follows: TGTGCCGCCAGACTAGCGGTGAACACCGGGGAGCTGTTTTTT. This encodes CAARLAVNTGELFF.